This is a list of T cell receptor beta chains from one sample in a study of cytomegalovirus exposure and HLA in healthy donors. TCRdb's table, derived via immunoSEQ multiplex PCR, lists solely in-frame clones and lacks some. The data show a few hundred thousand clones, approximately 85% seen once. The sequenced sample was PBMCs. The origin of the receptors is a middle-aged woman in good health and CMV-seropositive. Both conserved end residues are part of each CDR3.

>TRBJ1-2|TRBV7-2
CASSLVLGTGGADGYTF
>TRBJ2-5|TRBV7-2
CASSPRDSPAAWTQYF
>TRBJ2-7|TRBV19
CASTPTGTLGEQYF
>TRBJ2-6|TRBV5-1
CASSLSGQGNSGANVLTF
>TRBJ1-5|TRBV19
CASRGQGITFNSNQPQHF
>TRBJ2-3|TRBV11-3
CASSLEGRDTQYF
>TRBJ1-3|TRBV30
CAWKGGNSGNTIYF
>TRBJ2-1|TRBV27
CASSSRTNWEQFF
>TRBJ1-5|TRBV10-3
CAISESPDISSNQPQHF
>TRBJ1-4|TRBV7-9
CASSFLEGVTNEKLFF
>TRBJ2-2|TRBV19
CASSHPGGDTGELFF
>TRBJ1-4|TRBV19
CASSFRSLGDEKLFF
>TRBJ1-1|TRBV6-6
CASMAGNTEAFF
>TRBJ2-3|TRBV7-3
CASSLGGSGDTQYF
>TRBJ1-3|TRBV28
CATQGFGNTIYF